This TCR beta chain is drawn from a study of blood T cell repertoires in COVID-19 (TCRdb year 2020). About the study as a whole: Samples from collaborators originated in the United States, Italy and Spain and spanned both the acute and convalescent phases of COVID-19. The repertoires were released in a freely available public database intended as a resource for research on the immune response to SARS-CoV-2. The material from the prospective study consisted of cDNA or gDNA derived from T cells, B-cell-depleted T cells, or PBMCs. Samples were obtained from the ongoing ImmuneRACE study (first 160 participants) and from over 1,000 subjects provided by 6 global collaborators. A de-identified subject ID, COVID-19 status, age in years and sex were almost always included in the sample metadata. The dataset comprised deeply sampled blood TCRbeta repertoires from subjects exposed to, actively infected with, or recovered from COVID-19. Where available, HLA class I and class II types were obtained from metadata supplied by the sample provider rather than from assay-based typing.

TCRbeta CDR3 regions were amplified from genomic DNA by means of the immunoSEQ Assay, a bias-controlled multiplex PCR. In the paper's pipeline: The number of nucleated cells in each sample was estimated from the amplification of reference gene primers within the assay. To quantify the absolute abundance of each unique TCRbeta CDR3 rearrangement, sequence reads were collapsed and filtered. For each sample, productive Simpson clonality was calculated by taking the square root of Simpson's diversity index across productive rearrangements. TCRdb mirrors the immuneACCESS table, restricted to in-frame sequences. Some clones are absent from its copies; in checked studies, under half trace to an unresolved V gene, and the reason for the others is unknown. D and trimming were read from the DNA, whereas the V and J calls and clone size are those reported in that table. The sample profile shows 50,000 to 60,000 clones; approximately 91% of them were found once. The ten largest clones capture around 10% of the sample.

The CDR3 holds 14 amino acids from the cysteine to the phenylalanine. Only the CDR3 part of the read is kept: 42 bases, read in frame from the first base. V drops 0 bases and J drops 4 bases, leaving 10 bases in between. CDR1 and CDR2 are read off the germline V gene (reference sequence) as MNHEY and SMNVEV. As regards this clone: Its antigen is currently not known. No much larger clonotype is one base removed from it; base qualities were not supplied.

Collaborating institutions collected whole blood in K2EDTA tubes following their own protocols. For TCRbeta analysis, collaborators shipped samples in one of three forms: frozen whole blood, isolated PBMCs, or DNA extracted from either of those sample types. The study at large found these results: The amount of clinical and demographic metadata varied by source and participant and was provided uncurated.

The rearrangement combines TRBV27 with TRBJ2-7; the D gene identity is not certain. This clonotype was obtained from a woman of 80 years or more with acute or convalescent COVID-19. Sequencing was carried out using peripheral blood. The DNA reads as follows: TGTGCCAGCAGTTTATCCTGGGCGTCTTACGAGCAGTACTTC. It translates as CASSLSWASYEQYF.